The sequence of this TCR beta chain was determined in a study of CD8 T cells in ankylosing spondylitis. Study-level points and caveats: Blood of patients with ankylosing spondylitis appeared to be characterized by a TCR beta motif of fewer than 10 highly homologous variants. Some of the motif variants had earlier been found in reactive arthritis patients' fluid and blood.

This clonotype was seen a few times. Antigen: not known. Using quantitative 5'-RACE with molecular barcodes, the authors made TCR beta libraries. TCRdb independently ran MiXCR on the 5' RACE reads; one entry per CDR3 protein. This sample has about 400,000 distinct CDR3 sequences; 20% occur once, and the top ten carry approximately 14%. Germline V lookup: CDR1 ENHRY, CDR2 SYGVKD. The CDR3 is 16 residues long. Trimming removed 0 bases from V and 5 bases from J, with 13 bases in between. The source is a male donor with ankylosing spondylitis or in good health (not recorded which). Sequencing used blood, either unsorted or a sorted T cell fraction (not recorded which). V gene TRBV10-3 combines with J gene TRBJ2-2; the D is unclear. CDR3 in amino acids: CAISESSPEITGELFF. The CDR3, as DNA: TGTGCCATCAGTGAGTCGAGTCCAGAAATAACCGGGGAGCTGTTTTTT.